The count of the clone carrying this T cell receptor (beta chain) is one. Survey level was the resolution at which the v3.0 immunoSEQ assay ran. Method: immunoSEQ multiplex PCR; TCRdb's copy keeps in-frame clones and lacks some. The sample has approximately 12,000 clones; 83% are singletons. Trimming stripped 4 bases from V and 3 bases from J, with 13 bases between. The CDR3 runs to 15 residues. Germline lookup yields CDR1 SGHTA and CDR2 FQGTGA. Held in samples before DNA extraction were about 0.9-11 million cryopreserved PBMC. The data were taken from a study of long-term antiretroviral therapy in people with HIV.

The specimen comprised unsorted PBMCs, sampled 3.4 years after starting antiretroviral therapy. J is TRBJ2-1 and V is TRBV7-3, with D tentatively TRBD2 (6 bases). This clonotype originated in a man aged 40-50 years with HIV. This CDR3 is CASSSSEDGYNEQFF. Here the CDR3 DNA reads TGTGCCAGCAGCTCTAGCGAAGATGGCTACAATGAGCAGTTCTTC.